This TCR beta chain was observed in a study of blood T cells in healthy people across ages. Study-wide results and limits: A roughly linear fall in TCR beta diversity per million T cells was seen with increasing age.

CDR1 is SGHAT, CDR2 FQDESV, per germline (reference sequence). The CDR3 spans 21 residues. J was trimmed by 0 bases and V by 0 bases; bases with no gene match: 17. Turning to this clonotype: Its specificity is unknown.

Together with a sample-barcoded 5' primer, a J-beta primer mix was included in a second PCR lasting 7 to 11 cycles. One entry per CDR3 protein results from TCRdb running MiXCR on the 5' RACE reads. The table includes almost 1 million distinct CDR3 sequences, about 51% detected once. The TCR comes from a woman aged 60-75 years in good health. Source material: blood. The genes are TRBV11-1 and TRBJ2-7; TRBD2 agrees at 10 bases. The CDR3 is CASSLASSGGMSGASSYEQYF. As DNA, the CDR3 is TGTGCCAGCAGCTTAGCGAGTAGCGGGGGGATGAGCGGGGCCAGCTCCTACGAGCAGTACTTC.